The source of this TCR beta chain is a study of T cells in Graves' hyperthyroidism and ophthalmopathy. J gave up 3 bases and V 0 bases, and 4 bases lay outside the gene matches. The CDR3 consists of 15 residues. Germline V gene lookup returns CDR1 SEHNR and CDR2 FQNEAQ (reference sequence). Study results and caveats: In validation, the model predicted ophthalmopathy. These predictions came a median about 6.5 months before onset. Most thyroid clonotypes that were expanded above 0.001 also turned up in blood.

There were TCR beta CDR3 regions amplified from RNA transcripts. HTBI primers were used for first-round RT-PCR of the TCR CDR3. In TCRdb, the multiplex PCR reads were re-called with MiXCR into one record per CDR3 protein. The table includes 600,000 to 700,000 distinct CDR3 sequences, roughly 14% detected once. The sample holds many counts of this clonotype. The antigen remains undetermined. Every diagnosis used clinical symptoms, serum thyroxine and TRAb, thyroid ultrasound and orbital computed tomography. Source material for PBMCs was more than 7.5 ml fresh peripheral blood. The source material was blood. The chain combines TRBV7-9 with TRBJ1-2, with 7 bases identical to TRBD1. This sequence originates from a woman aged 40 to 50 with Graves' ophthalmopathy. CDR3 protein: CASSLAAGTDYGYTF. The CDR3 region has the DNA TGTGCCAGCAGCTTAGCGGCCGGGACAGACTATGGCTACACCTTC. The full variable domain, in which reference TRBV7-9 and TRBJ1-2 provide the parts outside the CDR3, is DTGVSQNPRHKITKRGQNVTFRCDPISEHNRLYWYRQTLGQGPEFLTYFQNEAQLEKSRLLSDRFSAERPKGSFSTLEIQRTEQGDSAMYLCASSLAAGTDYGYTFGSGTRLTVV.